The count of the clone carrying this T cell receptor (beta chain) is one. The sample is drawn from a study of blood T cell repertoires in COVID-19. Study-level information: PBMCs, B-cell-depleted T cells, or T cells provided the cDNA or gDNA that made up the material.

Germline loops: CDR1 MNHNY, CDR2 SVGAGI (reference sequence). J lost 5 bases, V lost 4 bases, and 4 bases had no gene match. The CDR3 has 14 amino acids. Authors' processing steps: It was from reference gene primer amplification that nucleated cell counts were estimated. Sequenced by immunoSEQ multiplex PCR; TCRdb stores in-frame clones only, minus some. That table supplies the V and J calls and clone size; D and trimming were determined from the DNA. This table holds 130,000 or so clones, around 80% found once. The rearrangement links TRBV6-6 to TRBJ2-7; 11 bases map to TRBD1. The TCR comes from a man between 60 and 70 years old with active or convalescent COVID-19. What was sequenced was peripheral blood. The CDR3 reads CASSFTDRGHEQYF. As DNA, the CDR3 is TGTGCCAGCAGTTTCACGGACAGGGGGCACGAGCAGTACTTC.